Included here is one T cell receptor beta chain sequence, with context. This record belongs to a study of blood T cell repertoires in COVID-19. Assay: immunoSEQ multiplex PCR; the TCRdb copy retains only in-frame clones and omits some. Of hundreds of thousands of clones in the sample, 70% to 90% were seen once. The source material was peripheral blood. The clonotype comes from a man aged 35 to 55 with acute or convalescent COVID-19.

CDR3 sequence (DNA): TGCGCCAGCAGCTTGGCGACATCTAATGAAAAACTGTTTTTT. It is translated as CASSLATSNEKLFF. The chain joins TRBV5-1 to TRBJ1-4; D remains ambiguous. V lost 0 bases to trimming and J lost 3 bases, with 6 bases between them. CDR3 size: 14 residues. The germline V gene encodes CDR1 SGHRS and CDR2 YFSETQ. Full variable domain (missing parts from reference TRBV5-1 and TRBJ1-4): KAGVTQTPRYLIKTRGQQVTLSCSPISGHRSVSWYQQTPGQGLQFLFEYFSETQRNKGNFPGRFSGRQFSNSRSEMNVSTLELGDSALYLCASSLATSNEKLFFGSGTQLSVL.